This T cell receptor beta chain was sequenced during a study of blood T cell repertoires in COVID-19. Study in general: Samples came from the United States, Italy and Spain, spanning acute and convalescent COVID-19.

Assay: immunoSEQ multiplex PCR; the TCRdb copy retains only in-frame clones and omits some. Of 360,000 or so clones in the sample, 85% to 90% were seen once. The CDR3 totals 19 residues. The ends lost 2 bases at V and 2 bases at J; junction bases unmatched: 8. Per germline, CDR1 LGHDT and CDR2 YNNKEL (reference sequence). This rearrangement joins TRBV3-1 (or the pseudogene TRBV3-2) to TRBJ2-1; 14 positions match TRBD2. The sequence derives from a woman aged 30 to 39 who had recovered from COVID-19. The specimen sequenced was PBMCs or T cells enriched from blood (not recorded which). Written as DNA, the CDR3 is TGTGCCAGCAGCCAACAGAAGACTAGCGGGGGGGTTACCTACAATGAGCAGTTCTTC. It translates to CASSQQKTSGGVTYNEQFF.